This is a list of T cell receptor beta chains from one sample in a study of blood T cell repertoires in COVID-19. Only in-frame clones appear in the TCRdb table, and some are missing; sequencing was by immunoSEQ multiplex PCR. Of roughly 200,000 clones in the sample, 81% are singletons; the top ten hold 7.9%. The sequenced sample was peripheral blood. The receptor source for this set is a woman of 80 years or more with acute or convalescent COVID-19. The CDR3 runs from the conserved cysteine through the conserved F or W. Fields, in order: V gene, J gene, CDR3 protein.

TRBV5-1	TRBJ1-1	CASSPEIRRGTEAFF
TRBV7-2	TRBJ1-4	CASSLRTGGGRDEKLFF
TRBV4-2	TRBJ1-1	CASSQGGWGRAFF
TRBV3-1/TRBV3-2	TRBJ2-3	CASRLRDTQYF
TRBV6-5	TRBJ1-1	CASTISRTGYTEAFF
TRBV27	TRBJ1-5	CASSFHGTGDQPQHF
TRBV16	TRBJ2-7	CASSQSPGISEQYF
TRBV3-1/TRBV3-2	TRBJ2-1	CASSQYGQYNEQFF
TRBV18	TRBJ1-5	CASSPPGLRQAQHF
TRBV2	TRBJ1-4	CASRAWGQSTNEKLFF
TRBV27	TRBJ1-2	CASSSPGSAGYTF
TRBV4-1	TRBJ1-4	CASSQDMRSLEKLFF
TRBV5-1	TRBJ2-7	CASSLDGSHPYEQYF
TRBV7-2	TRBJ1-4	CASSSGQGLIEKLFF
TRBV6-1	TRBJ2-5	CASSDQTSGGQETQYF
TRBV5-1	TRBJ1-4	CASRQTGTNEKLFF
TRBV7-4	TRBJ2-5	CASSSRPGQGEETQYF
TRBV7-9	TRBJ2-7	CASSPDSNEQYF
TRBV7-6	TRBJ2-1	CASSSLERTSGYNEQFF
TRBV9	TRBJ2-1	CASSVSPGLARGEQFF
TRBV13	TRBJ2-7	CASSQSGSIVYSGGTFEQYF
TRBV3-1/TRBV3-2	TRBJ2-5	CASSQDRLLSAQYF
TRBV15	TRBJ1-2	CATSRDLGRPNYGYTF
TRBV25-1	TRBJ1-2	CASSPQVASYGYTF
TRBV5-6	TRBJ2-5	CASSAYDQDYQETQYF
TRBV3-1/TRBV3-2	TRBJ2-3	CASSQASGGTLTDTQYF
TRBV7-9	TRBJ2-5	CASLPRGGRAQETQYF